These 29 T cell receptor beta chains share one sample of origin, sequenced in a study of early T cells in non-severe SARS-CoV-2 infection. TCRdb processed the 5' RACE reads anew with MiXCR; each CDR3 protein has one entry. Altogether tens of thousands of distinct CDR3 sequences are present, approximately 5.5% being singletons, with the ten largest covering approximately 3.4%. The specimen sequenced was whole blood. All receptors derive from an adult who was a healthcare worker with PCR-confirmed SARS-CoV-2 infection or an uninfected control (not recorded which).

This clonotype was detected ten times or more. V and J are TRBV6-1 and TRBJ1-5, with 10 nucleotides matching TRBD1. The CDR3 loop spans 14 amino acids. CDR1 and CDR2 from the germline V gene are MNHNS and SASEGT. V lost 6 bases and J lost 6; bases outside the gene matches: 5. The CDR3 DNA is TGTGCCAGCAGCCCCGGGACAGGGGTTCAGCCCCAGCATTTT. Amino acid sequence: CASSPGTGVQPQHF.

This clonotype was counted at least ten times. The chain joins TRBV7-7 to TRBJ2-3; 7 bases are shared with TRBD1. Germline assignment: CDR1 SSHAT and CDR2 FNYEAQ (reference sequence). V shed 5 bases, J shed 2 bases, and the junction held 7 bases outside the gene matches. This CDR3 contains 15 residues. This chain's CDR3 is CASSPGQANTDTQYF. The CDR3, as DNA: TGTGCCAGCAGCCCAGGACAGGCAAACACAGATACGCAGTATTTT. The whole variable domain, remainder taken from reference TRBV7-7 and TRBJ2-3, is GAGVSQSPRYKVTKRGQDVTLRCDPISSHATLYWYQQALGQGPEFLTYFNYEAQPDKSGLPSDRFSAERPEGSISTLTIQRTEQRDSAMYRCASSPGQANTDTQYFGPGTRLTVL.

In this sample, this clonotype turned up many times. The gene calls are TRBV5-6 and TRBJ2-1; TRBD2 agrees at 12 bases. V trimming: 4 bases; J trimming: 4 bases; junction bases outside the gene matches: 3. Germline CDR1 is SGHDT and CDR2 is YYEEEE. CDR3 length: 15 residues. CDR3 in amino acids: CASSRGLAGYNEQFF. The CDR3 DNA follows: TGTGCCAGCAGCCGCGGACTAGCGGGATACAATGAGCAGTTCTTC.

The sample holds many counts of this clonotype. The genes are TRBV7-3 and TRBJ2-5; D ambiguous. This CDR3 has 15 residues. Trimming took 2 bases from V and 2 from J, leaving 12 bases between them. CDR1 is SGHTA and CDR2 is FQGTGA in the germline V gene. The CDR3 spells CASSLVRTSQETQYF. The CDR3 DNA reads TGTGCCAGCAGCTTAGTCCGGACCTCTCAAGAGACCCAGTACTTC.

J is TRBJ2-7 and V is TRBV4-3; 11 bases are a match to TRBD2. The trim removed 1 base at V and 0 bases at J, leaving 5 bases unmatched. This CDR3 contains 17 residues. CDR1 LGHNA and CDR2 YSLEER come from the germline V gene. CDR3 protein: CASSQGRTSGSSYEQYF. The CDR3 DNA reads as TGCGCCAGCAGCCAAGGGAGGACTAGCGGGTCCTCCTACGAGCAGTACTTC.

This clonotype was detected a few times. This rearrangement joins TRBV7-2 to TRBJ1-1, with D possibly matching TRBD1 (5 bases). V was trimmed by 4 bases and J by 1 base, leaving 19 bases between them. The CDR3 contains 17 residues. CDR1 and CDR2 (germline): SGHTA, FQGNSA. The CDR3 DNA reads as TGTGCCAGCAGCTCCCCTTCTGGGGGGGGTCCGAACACTGAAGCTTTCTTT. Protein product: CASSSPSGGGPNTEAFF.

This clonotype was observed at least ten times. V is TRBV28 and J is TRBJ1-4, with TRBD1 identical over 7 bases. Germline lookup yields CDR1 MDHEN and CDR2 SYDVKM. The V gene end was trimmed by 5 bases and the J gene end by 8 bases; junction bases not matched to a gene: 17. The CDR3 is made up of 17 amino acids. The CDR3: CASSLSGREGAAEKLFF. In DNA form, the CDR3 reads TGTGCCAGCAGTCTATCCGGAAGGGAGGGGGCGGCGGAAAAACTGTTTTTT.

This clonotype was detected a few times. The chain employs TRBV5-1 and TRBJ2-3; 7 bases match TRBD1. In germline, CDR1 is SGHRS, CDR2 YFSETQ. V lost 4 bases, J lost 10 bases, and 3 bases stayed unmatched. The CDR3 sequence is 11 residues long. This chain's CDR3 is CASSEGGPQYF. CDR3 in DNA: TGCGCCAGCAGCGAAGGGGGCCCGCAGTATTTT.

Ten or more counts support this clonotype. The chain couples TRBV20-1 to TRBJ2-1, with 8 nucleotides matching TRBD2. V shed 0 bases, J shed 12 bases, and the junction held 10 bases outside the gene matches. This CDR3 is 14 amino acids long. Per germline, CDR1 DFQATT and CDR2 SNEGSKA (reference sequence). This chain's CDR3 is CSARDVSGLGPQFF. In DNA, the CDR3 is TGCAGTGCTAGAGATGTATCGGGACTAGGCCCGCAGTTCTTC.

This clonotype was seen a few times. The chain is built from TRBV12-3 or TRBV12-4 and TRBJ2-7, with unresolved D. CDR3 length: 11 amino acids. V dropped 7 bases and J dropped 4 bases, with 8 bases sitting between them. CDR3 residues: CASTDTYEQYF. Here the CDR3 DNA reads TGTGCCAGCACAGACACTTACGAGCAGTACTTC.

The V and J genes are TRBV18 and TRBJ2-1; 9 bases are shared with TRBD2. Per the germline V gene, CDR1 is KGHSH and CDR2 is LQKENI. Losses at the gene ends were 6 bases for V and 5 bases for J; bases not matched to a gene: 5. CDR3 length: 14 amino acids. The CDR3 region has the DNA TGTGCCAGCTCGCCGACTAGCGGAGACAATGAGCAGTTCTTC. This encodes CASSPTSGDNEQFF.

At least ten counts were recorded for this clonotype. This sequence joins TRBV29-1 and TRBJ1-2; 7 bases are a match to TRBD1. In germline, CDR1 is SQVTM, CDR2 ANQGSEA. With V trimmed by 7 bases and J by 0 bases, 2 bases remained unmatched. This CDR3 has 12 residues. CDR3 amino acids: CSGGQTNYGYTF. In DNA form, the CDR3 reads TGCAGCGGGGGACAGACTAACTATGGCTACACCTTC. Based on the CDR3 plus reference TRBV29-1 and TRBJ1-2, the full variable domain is SAVISQKPSRDICQRGTSLTIQCQVDSQVTMMFWYRQQPGQSLTLIATANQGSEATYESGFVIDKFPISRPNLTFSTLTVSNMSPEDSSIYLCSGGQTNYGYTFGSGTRLTVV.

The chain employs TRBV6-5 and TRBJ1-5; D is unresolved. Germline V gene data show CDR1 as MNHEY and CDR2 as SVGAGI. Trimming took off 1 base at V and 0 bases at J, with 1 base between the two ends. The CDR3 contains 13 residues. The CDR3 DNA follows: TGTGCCAGCAGTTACTATAGCAATCAGCCCCAGCATTTT. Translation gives CASSYYSNQPQHF.

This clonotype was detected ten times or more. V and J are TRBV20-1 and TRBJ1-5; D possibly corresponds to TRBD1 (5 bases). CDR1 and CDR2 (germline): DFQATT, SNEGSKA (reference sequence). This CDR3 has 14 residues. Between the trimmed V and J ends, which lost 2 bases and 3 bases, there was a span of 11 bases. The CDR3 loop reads CSARTRGFNQPQHF. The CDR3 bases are TGCAGTGCTAGAACCCGGGGCTTCAATCAGCCCCAGCATTTT.

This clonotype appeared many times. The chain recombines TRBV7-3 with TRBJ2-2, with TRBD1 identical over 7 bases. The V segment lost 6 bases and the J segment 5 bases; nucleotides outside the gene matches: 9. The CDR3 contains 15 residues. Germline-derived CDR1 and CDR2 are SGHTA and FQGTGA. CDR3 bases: TGTGCCAGCAGGTCACAGGGGATGGAAACCGGGGAGCTGTTTTTT. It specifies CASRSQGMETGELFF.

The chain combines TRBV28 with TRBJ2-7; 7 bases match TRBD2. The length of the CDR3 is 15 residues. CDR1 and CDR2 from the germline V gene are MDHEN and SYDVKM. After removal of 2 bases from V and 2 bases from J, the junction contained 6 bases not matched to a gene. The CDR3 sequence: CASSLPSGTAYEQYF. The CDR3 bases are TGTGCCAGCAGTTTACCCAGCGGGACGGCCTACGAGCAGTACTTC.

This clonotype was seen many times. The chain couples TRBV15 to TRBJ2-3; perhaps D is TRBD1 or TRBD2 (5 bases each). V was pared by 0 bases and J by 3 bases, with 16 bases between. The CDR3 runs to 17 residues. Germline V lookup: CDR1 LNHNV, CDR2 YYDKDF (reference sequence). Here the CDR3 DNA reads TGTGCCACCAGCAGAGAGAAGGGTTGGGGGAGTACAGATACGCAGTATTTT. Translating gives CATSREKGWGSTDTQYF.

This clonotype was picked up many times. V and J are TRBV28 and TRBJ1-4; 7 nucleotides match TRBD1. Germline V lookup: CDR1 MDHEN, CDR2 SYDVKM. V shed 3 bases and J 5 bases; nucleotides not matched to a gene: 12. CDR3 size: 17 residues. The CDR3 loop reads CASSLGPRDRVNEKLFF. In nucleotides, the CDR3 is TGTGCCAGCAGTTTGGGGCCCCGGGACAGAGTCAATGAAAAACTGTTTTTT.

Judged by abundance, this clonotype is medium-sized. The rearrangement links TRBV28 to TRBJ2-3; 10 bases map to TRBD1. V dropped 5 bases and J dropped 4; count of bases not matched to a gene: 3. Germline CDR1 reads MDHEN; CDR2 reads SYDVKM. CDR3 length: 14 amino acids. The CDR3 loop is CASSTGQGSDTQYF. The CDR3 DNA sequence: TGTGCCAGCAGTACGGGACAGGGGTCAGATACGCAGTATTTT.

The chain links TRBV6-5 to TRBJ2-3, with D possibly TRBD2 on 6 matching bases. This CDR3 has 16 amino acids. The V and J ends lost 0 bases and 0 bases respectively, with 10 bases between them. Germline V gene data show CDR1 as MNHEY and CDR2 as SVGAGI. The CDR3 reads CASSYSASASTDTQYF. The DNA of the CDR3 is TGTGCCAGCAGTTACTCGGCTAGCGCGAGCACAGATACGCAGTATTTT.

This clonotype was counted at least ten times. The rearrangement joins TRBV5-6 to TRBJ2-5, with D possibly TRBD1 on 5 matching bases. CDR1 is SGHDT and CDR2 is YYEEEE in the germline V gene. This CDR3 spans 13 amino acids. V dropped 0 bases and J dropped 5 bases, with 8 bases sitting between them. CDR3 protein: CASSLVSGETQYF. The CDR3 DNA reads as TGTGCCAGCAGCTTGGTGTCAGGGGAGACCCAGTACTTC.

The CDR3 is CSETRGSAKTYEQYF. The CDR3 coding sequence is TGCAGCGAGACGCGGGGGAGCGCTAAGACCTACGAGCAGTACTTC. V is TRBV29-1 and J is TRBJ2-7; 7 nucleotides align to TRBD2. This CDR3 has 15 residues. Germline CDR1 SQVTM, CDR2 ANQGSEA. Germline trimming cut 7 bases from V and 2 bases from J; bases unmatched to any gene: 14.

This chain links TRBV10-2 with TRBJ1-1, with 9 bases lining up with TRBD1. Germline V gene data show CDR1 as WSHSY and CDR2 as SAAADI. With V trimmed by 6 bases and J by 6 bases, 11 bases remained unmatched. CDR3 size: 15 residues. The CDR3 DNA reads TGCGCCAGCAGGTCCGGGACAGGGTTTTTGTCTGAAGCTTTCTTT. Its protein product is CASRSGTGFLSEAFF.

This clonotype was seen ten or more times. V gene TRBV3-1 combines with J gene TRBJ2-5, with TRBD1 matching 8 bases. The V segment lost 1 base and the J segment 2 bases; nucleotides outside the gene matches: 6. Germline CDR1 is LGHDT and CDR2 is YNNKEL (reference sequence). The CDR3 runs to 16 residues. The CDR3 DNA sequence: TGTGCCAGCAGCCAAGCTCCCAGGGGGCTACAAGAGACCCAGTACTTC. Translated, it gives CASSQAPRGLQETQYF.

Here the CDR3 reads CASSHPNTEAFF. The DNA of the CDR3 is TGTGCCAGCAGCCACCCGAACACTGAAGCTTTCTTT. The chain uses TRBV7-2 and TRBJ1-1, with unresolved D. The CDR3 spans 12 residues. Germline CDR1 and CDR2: SGHTA and FQGNSA. Trimming stripped 5 bases from V and 1 base from J, with 5 bases between.

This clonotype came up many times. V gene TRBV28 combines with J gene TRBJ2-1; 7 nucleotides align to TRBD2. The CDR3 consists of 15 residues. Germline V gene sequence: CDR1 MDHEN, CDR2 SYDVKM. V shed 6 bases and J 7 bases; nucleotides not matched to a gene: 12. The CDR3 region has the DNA TGTGCCAGCAGGCAGGGAGGGGAGGGAGCGAATGAGCAGTTCTTC. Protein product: CASRQGGEGANEQFF.

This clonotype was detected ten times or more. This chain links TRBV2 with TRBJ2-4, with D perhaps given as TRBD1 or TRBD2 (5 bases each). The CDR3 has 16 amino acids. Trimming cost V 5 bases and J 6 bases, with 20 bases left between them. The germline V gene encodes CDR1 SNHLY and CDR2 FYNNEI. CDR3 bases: TGTGCCAGCAGTTCTCCTGAGCAGGGAGTTGTAAACATTCAGTACTTC. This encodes CASSSPEQGVVNIQYF.

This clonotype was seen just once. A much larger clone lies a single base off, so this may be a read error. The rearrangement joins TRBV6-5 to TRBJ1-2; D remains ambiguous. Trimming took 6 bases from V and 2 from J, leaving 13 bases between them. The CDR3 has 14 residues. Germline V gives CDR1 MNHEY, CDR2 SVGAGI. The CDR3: CASSPPRRNYGYTF. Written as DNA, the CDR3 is TGTGCCAGCAGCCCTCCCCGGCGGAACTATGGCTACACCTTC.

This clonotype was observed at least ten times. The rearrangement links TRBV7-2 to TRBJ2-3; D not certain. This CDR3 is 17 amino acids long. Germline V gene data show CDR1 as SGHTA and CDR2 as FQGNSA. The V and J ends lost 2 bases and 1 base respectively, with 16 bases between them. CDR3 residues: CASSLTPSGRGTDTQYF. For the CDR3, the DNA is TGTGCCAGCAGCTTAACTCCTTCCGGGCGTGGCACAGATACGCAGTATTTT.